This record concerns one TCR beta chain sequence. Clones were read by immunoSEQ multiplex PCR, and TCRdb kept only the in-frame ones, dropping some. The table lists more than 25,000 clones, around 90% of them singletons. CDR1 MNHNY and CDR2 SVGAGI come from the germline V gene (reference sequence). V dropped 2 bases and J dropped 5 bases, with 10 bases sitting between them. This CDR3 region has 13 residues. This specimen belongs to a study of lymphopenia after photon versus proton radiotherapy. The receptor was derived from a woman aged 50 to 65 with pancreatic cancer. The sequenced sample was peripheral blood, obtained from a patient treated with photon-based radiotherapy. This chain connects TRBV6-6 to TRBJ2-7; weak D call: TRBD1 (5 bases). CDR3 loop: CASSYRGIDEQYF. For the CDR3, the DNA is TGTGCCAGCAGTTACAGGGGAATAGACGAGCAGTACTTC.